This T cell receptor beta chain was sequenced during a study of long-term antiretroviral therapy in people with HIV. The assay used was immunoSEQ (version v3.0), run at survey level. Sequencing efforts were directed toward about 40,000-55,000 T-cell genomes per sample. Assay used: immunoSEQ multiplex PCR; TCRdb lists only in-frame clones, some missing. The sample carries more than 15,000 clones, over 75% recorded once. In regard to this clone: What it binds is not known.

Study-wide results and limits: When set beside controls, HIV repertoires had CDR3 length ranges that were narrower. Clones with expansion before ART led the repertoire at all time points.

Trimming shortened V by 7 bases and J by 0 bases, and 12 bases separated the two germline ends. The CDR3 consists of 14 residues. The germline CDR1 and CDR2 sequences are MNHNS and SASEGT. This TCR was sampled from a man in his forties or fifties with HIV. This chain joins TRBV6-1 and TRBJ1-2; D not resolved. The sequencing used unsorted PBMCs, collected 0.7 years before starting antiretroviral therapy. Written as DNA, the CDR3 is TGTGCCAGCACTACTTTGGGCGCTAACTATGGCTACACCTTC. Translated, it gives CASTTLGANYGYTF.